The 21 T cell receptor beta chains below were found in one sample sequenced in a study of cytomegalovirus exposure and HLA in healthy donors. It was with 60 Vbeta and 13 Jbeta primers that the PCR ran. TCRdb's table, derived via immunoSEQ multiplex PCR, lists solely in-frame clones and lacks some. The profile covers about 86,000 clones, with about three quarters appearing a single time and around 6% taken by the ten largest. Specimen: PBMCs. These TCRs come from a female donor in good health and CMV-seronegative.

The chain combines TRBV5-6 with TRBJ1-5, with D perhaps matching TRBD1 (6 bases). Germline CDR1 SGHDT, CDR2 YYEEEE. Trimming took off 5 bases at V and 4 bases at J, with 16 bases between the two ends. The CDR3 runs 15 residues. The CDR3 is CASSGTHTPNQPQHF. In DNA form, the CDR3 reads TGTGCCAGCAGTGGGACACATACTCCTAATCAGCCCCAGCATTTT.

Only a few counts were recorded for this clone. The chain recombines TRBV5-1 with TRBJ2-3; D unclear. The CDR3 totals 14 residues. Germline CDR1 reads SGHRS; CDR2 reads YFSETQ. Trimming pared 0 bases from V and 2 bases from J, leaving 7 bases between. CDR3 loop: CASSLDSLTDTQYF. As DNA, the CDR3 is TGCGCCAGCAGCTTGGACAGTCTCACAGATACGCAGTATTTT.

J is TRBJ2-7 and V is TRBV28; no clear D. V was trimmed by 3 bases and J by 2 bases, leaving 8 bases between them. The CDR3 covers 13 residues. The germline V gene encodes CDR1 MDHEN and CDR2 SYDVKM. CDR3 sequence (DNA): TGTGCCAGCAGTTTGGGCAGCACCTACGAGCAGTACTTC. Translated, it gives CASSLGSTYEQYF.

The CDR3 region has the DNA TGTGCCACCAGCGGCGGGCGGAACACTGAAGCTTTCTTT. This encodes CATSGGRNTEAFF. The chain employs TRBV15 and TRBJ1-1, with D unclear. V was clipped by 5 bases and J by 1 base, with 8 bases between them. The CDR3 totals 13 residues. From germline, CDR1 is LNHNV and CDR2 YYDKDF (reference sequence).

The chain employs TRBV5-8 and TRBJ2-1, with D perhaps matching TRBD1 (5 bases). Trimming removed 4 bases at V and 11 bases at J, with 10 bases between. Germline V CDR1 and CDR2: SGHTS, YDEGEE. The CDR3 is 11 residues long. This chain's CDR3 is CASSPTVKQFF. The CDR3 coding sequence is TGTGCCAGCAGCCCGACAGTCAAGCAGTTCTTC. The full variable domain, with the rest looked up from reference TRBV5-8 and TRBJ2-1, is EAGVTQSPTHLIKTRGQQATLRCSPISGHTSVYWYQQALGLGLQFLLWYDEGEERNRGNFPPRFSGRQFPNYSSELNVNALELEDSALYLCASSPTVKQFFGPGTRLTVL.

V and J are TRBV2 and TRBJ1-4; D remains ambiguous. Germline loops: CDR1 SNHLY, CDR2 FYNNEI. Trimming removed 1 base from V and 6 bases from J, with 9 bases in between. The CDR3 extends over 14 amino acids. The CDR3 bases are TGTGCCAGCAGTGAAGGGGGAGATCATGAAAAACTGTTTTTT. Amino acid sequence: CASSEGGDHEKLFF.

The CDR3: CASLTGIATNEKLFF. CDR3 DNA: TGTGCCAGCTTGACAGGGATTGCAACTAATGAAAAACTGTTTTTT. The chain couples TRBV2 to TRBJ1-4; TRBD1 aligns across 7 bases. Trimming at V came to 8 bases and at J to 0 bases, leaving 6 bases not matched to a gene. The CDR3 contains 15 residues. From germline, CDR1 is SNHLY and CDR2 FYNNEI.

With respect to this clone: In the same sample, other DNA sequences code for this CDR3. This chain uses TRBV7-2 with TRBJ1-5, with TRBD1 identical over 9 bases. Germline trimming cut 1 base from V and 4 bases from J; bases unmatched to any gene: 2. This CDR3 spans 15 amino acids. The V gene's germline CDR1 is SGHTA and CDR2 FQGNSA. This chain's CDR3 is CASSLVGQGNQPQHF. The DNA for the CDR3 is TGTGCCAGCAGCTTAGTTGGACAGGGGAATCAGCCCCAGCATTTT.

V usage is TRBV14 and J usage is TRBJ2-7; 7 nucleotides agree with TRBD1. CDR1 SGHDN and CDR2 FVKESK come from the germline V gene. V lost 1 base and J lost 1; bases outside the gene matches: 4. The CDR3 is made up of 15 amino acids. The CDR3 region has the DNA TGTGCCAGCAGCCAAGTACAGGGGTTTTCCTACGAGCAGTACTTC. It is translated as CASSQVQGFSYEQYF.

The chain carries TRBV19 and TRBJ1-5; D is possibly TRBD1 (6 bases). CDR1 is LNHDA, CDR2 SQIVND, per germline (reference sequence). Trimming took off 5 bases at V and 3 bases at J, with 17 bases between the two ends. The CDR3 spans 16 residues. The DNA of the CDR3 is TGTGCCAGTAGTCTTACTTCAGGGGATGTCAATCAGCCCCAGCATTTT. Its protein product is CASSLTSGDVNQPQHF.

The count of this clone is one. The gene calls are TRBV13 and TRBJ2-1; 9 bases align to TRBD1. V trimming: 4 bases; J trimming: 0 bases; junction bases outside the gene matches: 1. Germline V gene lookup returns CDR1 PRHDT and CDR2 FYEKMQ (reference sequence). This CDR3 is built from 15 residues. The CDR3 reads CASSSDRGSYNEQFF. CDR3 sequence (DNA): TGTGCCAGCAGCTCGGACAGGGGCTCCTACAATGAGCAGTTCTTC.

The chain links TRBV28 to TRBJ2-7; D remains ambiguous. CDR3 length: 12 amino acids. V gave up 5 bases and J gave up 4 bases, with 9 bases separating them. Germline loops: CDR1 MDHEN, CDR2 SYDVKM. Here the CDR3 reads CASSVHGYEQYF. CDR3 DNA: TGTGCCAGCAGTGTTCACGGGTACGAGCAGTACTTC.

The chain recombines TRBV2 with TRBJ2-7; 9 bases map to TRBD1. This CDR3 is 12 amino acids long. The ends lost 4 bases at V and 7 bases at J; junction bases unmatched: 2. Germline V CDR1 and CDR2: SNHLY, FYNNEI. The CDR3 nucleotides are TGTGCCAGCAGTGCACAGGGGGCGGAGCAGTACTTC. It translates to CASSAQGAEQYF.

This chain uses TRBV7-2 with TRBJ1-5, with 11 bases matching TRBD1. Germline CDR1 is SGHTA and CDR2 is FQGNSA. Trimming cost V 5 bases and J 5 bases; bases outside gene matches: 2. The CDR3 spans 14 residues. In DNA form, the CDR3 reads TGTGCCAGCAGCCTGGGACAGGGGGATCAGCCCCAGCATTTT. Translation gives CASSLGQGDQPQHF.

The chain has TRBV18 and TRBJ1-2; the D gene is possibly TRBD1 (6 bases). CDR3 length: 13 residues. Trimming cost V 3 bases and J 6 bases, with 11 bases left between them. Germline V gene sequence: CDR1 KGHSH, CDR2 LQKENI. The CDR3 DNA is TGTGCCAGCTCACCCGACAGGAGCAATGGCTACACCTTC. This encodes CASSPDRSNGYTF.

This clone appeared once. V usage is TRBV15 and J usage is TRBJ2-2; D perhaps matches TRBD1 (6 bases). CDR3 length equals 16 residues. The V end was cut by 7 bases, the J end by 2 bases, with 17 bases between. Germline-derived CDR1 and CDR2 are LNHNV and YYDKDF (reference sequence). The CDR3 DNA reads TGTGCCACCACTAGGGACACCGGATATAACACCGGGGAGCTGTTTTTT. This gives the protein CATTRDTGYNTGELFF. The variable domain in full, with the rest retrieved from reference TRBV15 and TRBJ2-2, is DAMVIQNPRYQVTQFGKPVTLSCSQTLNHNVMYWYQQKSSQAPKLLFHYYDKDFNNEADTPDNFQSRRPNTSFCFLDIRSPGLGDTAMYLCATTRDTGYNTGELFFGEGSRLTVL.

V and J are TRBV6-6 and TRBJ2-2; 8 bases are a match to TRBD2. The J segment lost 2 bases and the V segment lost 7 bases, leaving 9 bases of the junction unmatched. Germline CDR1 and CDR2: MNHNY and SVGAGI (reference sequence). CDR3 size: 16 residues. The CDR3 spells CASTLGLAANTGELFF. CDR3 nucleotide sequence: TGTGCCAGCACCCTCGGACTAGCTGCTAACACCGGGGAGCTGTTTTTT.

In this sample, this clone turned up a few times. CDR3 amino acids: CASSYSGGDGYTF. CDR3 DNA: TGTGCCAGCAGCTACTCAGGGGGCGATGGCTACACCTTC. The chain joins TRBV7-8 to TRBJ1-2; 8 bases agree with TRBD1. CDR1 is SGHVS and CDR2 is FQNEAQ in the germline V gene. Losses at the gene ends were 4 bases for V and 6 bases for J; bases not matched to a gene: 4. The CDR3 extends over 13 amino acids.

This CDR3 reads CASSVGGSGGGAAETQYF. CDR3 DNA: TGTGCCAGCAGCGTAGGGGGGAGTGGCGGGGGGGCCGCAGAGACCCAGTACTTC. V usage is TRBV9 and J usage is TRBJ2-5; TRBD2 agrees at 9 bases. V lost 0 bases and J lost 4; bases outside the gene matches: 13. The CDR3 has 18 amino acids. The germline gives CDR1 SGDLS, CDR2 YYNGEE.

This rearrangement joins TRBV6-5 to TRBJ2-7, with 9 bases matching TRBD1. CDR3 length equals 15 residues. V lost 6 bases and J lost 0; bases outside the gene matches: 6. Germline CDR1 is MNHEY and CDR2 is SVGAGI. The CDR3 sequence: CASSAGTGSSYEQYF. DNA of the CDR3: TGTGCCAGCAGCGCCGGGACAGGGAGCTCCTACGAGCAGTACTTC.

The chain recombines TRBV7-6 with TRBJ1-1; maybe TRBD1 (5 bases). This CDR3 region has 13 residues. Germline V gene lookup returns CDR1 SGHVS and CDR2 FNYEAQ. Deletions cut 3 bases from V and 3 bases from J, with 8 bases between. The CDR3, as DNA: TGTGCCAGCAGCTTCAGGGTTGACACTGAAGCTTTCTTT. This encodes CASSFRVDTEAFF.